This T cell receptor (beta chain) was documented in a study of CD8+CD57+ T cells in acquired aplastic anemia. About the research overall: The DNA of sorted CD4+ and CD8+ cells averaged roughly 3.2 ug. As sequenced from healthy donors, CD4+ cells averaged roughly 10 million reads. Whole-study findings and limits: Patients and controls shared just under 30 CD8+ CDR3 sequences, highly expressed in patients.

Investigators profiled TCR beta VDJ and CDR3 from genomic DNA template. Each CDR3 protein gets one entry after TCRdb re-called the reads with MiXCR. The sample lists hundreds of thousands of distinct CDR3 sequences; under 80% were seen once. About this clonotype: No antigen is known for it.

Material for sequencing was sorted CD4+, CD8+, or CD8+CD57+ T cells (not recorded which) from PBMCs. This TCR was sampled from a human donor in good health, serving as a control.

CDR3 region: CASSFIQGAGADTQYF. CDR3 DNA sequence: TGTGCCAGCAGTTTCATACAAGGGGCAGGGGCAGATACGCAGTATTTT. The V gene is TRBV12-3 or TRBV12-4, the J gene TRBJ2-3, with D possibly TRBD1 on 6 matching bases. The germline V and J ends were trimmed by 3 bases and 4 bases, with 17 bases remaining between them. There are 16 residues in the CDR3.